The clone carrying this T cell receptor beta chain was recorded at least ten times. One end of the junction fails to match germline, which may point to a read error. The entry originates in a study of tumor and adjacent non-tumor tissue in lung cancer. Overall study context: Stage I to III disease affected about nine men and 5 women aged about 31 to 85.

This sample's RNA came from whole unsorted tissue. This non-tumor lung sample came from over 3 cm beyond the tumor edge. The library came from three nested PCR rounds adapted from ARM-PCR protocols. MiXCR, run by TCRdb on the multiplex PCR reads, gives a single entry per CDR3 protein. The data hold approximately 110,000 distinct CDR3 sequences, with roughly three fifths observed a single time. This CDR3 region has 10 residues. Germline-derived CDR1 and CDR2 are MNHNS and SASEGT. The receptor's source is a man aged 55 to 70 with non-small cell lung cancer. The chain links TRBV6-1 to TRBJ2-7, with TRBD1 as a possible D gene (5 bases). Specimen: distant non-tumor lung tissue. CDR3 residues: CASSEADKGF. In DNA form, the CDR3 reads TGTGCCAGCAGTGAAGCGGACAAGGGGTTC.